These 18 T cell receptor beta chains were sequenced from one sample in a study of blood T cell repertoires in COVID-19. Data came from immunoSEQ multiplex PCR; TCRdb stores just in-frame clones and leaves some out. The sample consists of 350,000 to 450,000 clones, 87% of them appearing once. Sequencing used PBMCs or T cells enriched from blood (not recorded which). Source of these receptors: a man aged 40-49 years in a cohort exposed to, infected with or recovered from COVID-19 (not recorded which).

This clone was counted a few times. The chain is built from TRBV10-3 and TRBJ2-1; tentatively, D is TRBD2 (5 bases). Germline V gene lookup returns CDR1 ENHRY and CDR2 SYGVKD. This CDR3 is built from 14 residues. V lost 2 bases and J lost 8, with 13 bases in between. The chain's CDR3 is CAISERSGAYEQFF. CDR3 nucleotide sequence: TGTGCCATCAGTGAGAGGAGCGGCGCTTATGAGCAGTTCTTC.

The chain combines TRBV30 with TRBJ1-2; 9 nucleotides line up with TRBD1. From germline, CDR1 is GTSNPN and CDR2 SVGIG (reference sequence). The CDR3 spans 15 residues. The junction had 9 bases not matched to a gene; V was cut back by 3 bases and J by 4 bases. DNA of the CDR3: TGTGCCTGGAGGACGACCGGGACAGGGATCTATGGCTACACCTTC. Its translation is CAWRTTGTGIYGYTF.

CDR3 nucleotide sequence: TGTGCCAGTAGTATAGGGGTCGGTAGCGGGACGGGGAGGGAGACCCAGTACTTC. This sequence encodes CASSIGVGSGTGRETQYF. The rearrangement uses TRBV19 and TRBJ2-5; 8 bases are a match to TRBD2. V trimming: 1 base; J trimming: 5 bases; junction bases outside the gene matches: 15. CDR3 length: 18 amino acids. CDR1 LNHDA and CDR2 SQIVND come from the germline V gene (reference sequence).

This chain connects TRBV6-4 to TRBJ1-5; no definite D call. Germline CDR1 is MRHNA and CDR2 is SNTAGT. V lost 2 bases and J lost 7, with 9 bases in between. The CDR3 consists of 13 residues. The DNA of the CDR3 is TGTGCCAGCAGTGACGGTCGGGGACAGCCCCAGCATTTT. It codes for CASSDGRGQPQHF.

In DNA, the CDR3 is TGTGCCAGCAGCGTGAGGGGGGGCGACTATGGCTACACCTTC. It is translated as CASSVRGGDYGYTF. The chain couples TRBV5-4 to TRBJ1-2; tentative D call: TRBD1 (6 bases). This CDR3 is built from 14 residues. V was pared by 4 bases and J by 3 bases, with 13 bases between. Per the germline V gene, CDR1 is SGHNT and CDR2 is YYREEE (reference sequence). The whole variable domain, remainder taken from reference TRBV5-4 and TRBJ1-2, is ETGVTQSPTHLIKTRGQQVTLRCSSQSGHNTVSWYQQALGQGPQFIFQYYREEENGRGNFPPRFSGLQFPNYSSELNVNALELDDSALYLCASSVRGGDYGYTFGSGTRLTVV.

The chain carries TRBV18 and TRBJ1-5; D gene unclear. There are 16 residues in the CDR3. Germline V gene sequence: CDR1 KGHSH, CDR2 LQKENI. Trimming stripped 1 base from V and 4 bases from J, with 14 bases between. CDR3 nucleotides: TGTGCCAGCTCACCACAAAAACCAGATTTGAATCAGCCCCAGCATTTT. It specifies CASSPQKPDLNQPQHF.

V and J are TRBV19 and TRBJ1-3; no reliable D call. From germline, CDR1 is LNHDA and CDR2 SQIVND (reference sequence). The CDR3 contains 13 residues. The V and J ends lost 2 bases and 4 bases respectively, with 6 bases between them. The CDR3 DNA follows: TGTGCCAGTAGTATATCCTACGGAAACACCATATATTTT. It translates to CASSISYGNTIYF.

The chain has TRBV4-1 and TRBJ2-1; the match to TRBD2 covers 7 bases. CDR1 is MGHRA, CDR2 YSYEKL, per germline. This CDR3 has 17 amino acids. J gave up 0 bases and V 1 base, and 6 bases lay outside the gene matches. In nucleotides, the CDR3 is TGCGCCAGCAGCCAAGTGTTAGCGGGTGCCTCCTACAATGAGCAGTTCTTC. It translates to CASSQVLAGASYNEQFF.

This chain links TRBV6-5 with TRBJ2-1, with D possibly being TRBD1 (7 bases). The CDR3 extends over 15 amino acids. V lost 5 bases and J lost 5, with 16 bases in between. Germline lookup yields CDR1 MNHEY and CDR2 SVGAGI. CDR3 loop: CASSKTGDFDNEQFF. In DNA form, the CDR3 reads TGTGCCAGCAGTAAAACAGGGGACTTCGACAATGAGCAGTTCTTC.

This clone was seen more than once but under ten times. The V and J genes are TRBV5-4 and TRBJ1-6; D is uncertain. The CDR3 length is 17 residues. Trimming left V 8 bases short and J 7 bases short, with 25 bases between. From germline, CDR1 is SGHNT and CDR2 YYREEE (reference sequence). The CDR3 sequence is CASQLGGSGLRNSPLHF. CDR3 nucleotide sequence: TGTGCCAGTCAGCTTGGCGGGTCAGGATTAAGGAATTCACCCCTCCACTTT. Full variable domain (outside the CDR3, taken from reference TRBV5-4 and TRBJ1-6): ETGVTQSPTHLIKTRGQQVTLRCSSQSGHNTVSWYQQALGQGPQFIFQYYREEENGRGNFPPRFSGLQFPNYSSELNVNALELDDSALYLCASQLGGSGLRNSPLHFGNGTRLTVT.

V gene TRBV27 combines with J gene TRBJ2-7; D gene unclear. This CDR3 spans 14 amino acids. V was clipped by 0 bases and J by 0 bases, with 6 bases between them. Germline CDR1 is MNHEY and CDR2 is SMNVEV (reference sequence). The CDR3 DNA is TGTGCCAGCAGTTTATCCCCCTACTCCTACGAGCAGTACTTC. Its protein product is CASSLSPYSYEQYF.

The J gene is TRBJ2-6, the V gene TRBV15, with 7 bases that match TRBD2. The germline V gene has CDR1 LNHNV and CDR2 YYDKDF (reference sequence). J gave up 4 bases and V 4 bases, and 4 bases lay outside the gene matches. This CDR3 has 15 residues. The CDR3 sequence: CATSTAGDGANVLTF. As DNA, the CDR3 is TGTGCCACCAGCACCGCGGGGGACGGGGCCAACGTCCTGACTTTC. Full variable domain (remainder filled in from reference TRBV15 and TRBJ2-6): DAMVIQNPRYQVTQFGKPVTLSCSQTLNHNVMYWYQQKSSQAPKLLFHYYDKDFNNEADTPDNFQSRRPNTSFCFLDIRSPGLGDTAMYLCATSTAGDGANVLTFGAGSRLTVL.

The chain recombines TRBV7-2 with TRBJ1-2; 8 bases map to TRBD1. The CDR3 loop spans 14 amino acids. CDR1 is SGHTA and CDR2 is FQGNSA in the germline V gene. After removal of 5 bases from V and 2 bases from J, the junction contained 4 bases not matched to a gene. CDR3 region: CASSTRTGNYGYTF. CDR3 DNA sequence: TGTGCCAGCAGCACTCGGACAGGGAACTATGGCTACACCTTC.

The chain uses TRBV6-2 or TRBV6-3 and TRBJ1-5; D not resolved. Trimming left V 2 bases short and J 2 bases short, with 10 bases between. The CDR3 spans 15 residues. CDR1 and CDR2 from the germline V gene are MNHEY and SVGEGT. This CDR3 is CASSYVGMGNQPQHF. The CDR3 coding sequence is TGTGCCAGCAGTTACGTCGGGATGGGCAATCAGCCCCAGCATTTT.

The chain couples TRBV19 to TRBJ2-1; 8 nucleotides line up with TRBD1. This CDR3 is built from 16 residues. CDR1 and CDR2 (germline): LNHDA, SQIVND (reference sequence). V lost 3 bases to trimming and J lost 6 bases; unmatched junction nucleotides: 10. In DNA, the CDR3 is TGTGCCAGTAGTATTGTCTTTCAGGGGGCAATCAATGAGCAGTTCTTC. The encoded protein is CASSIVFQGAINEQFF.

The chain is built from TRBV7-9 and TRBJ2-7; TRBD2 matches 10 bases. After removal of 5 bases from V and 1 base from J, the junction contained 5 bases not matched to a gene. CDR3 size: 15 residues. Germline values: CDR1 SEHNR, CDR2 FQNEAQ (reference sequence). Here the CDR3 DNA reads TGTGCCAGCAGCCCGACTAGCGGGTGGTCCTACGAGCAGTACTTC. Its translation: CASSPTSGWSYEQYF.

The chain recombines TRBV9 with TRBJ2-3; 10 bases align to TRBD1. The length of the CDR3 is 15 residues. Losses at the gene ends were 2 bases for V and 5 bases for J; bases not matched to a gene: 5. Germline loops: CDR1 SGDLS, CDR2 YYNGEE. CDR3 amino acids: CASSVRGQGGDTQYF. The CDR3 nucleotides are TGTGCCAGCAGCGTGAGAGGACAGGGGGGAGATACGCAGTATTTT.

This sequence joins TRBV27 and TRBJ1-4; D not resolved. The V end lost 5 bases, the J end lost 5 bases, and 18 bases lay between the germline ends. Germline V gene data show CDR1 as MNHEY and CDR2 as SMNVEV (reference sequence). The CDR3 has 16 amino acids. For the CDR3, the DNA is TGTGCCAGCAGTCGTACAGTATCCCTCACCAATGAAAAACTGTTTTTT. It translates to CASSRTVSLTNEKLFF.